Presented here are 17 T cell receptor beta chains from one specimen sequenced in a study of cytomegalovirus exposure and HLA in healthy donors. With 60 Vbeta and 13 Jbeta primers, the PCR was carried out. Measured with immunoSEQ multiplex PCR; TCRdb has only the in-frame clones, and not every one. The table has some 190,000 clones, around 80% seen once. The sample consisted of PBMCs. The origin of the receptors is a man between 35 and 55 years old in good health and CMV-seropositive.

The CDR3 loop reads CASRTVYNSPLHF. The CDR3 DNA is TGTGCCAGCCGGACAGTTTATAATTCACCCCTCCACTTT. The chain uses TRBV2 and TRBJ1-6, with D perhaps TRBD1 (6 bases). V was shortened by 8 bases and J by 4 bases, with 9 bases between the two germline ends. Germline CDR1 is SNHLY and CDR2 is FYNNEI. CDR3 length: 13 amino acids.

This clone was recorded only once. The chain is built from TRBV25-1 and TRBJ1-1, with unresolved D. The V end was cut by 7 bases, the J end by 6 bases, with 21 bases between. CDR1 and CDR2 from the germline V gene are MGHDK and SYGVNS. This CDR3 has 15 residues. The CDR3 is CASIPNSIAGAEAFF. DNA for the CDR3: TGTGCCAGCATCCCAAATTCTATCGCCGGGGCTGAAGCTTTCTTT. The whole variable domain, remainder taken from reference TRBV25-1 and TRBJ1-1, is EADIYQTPRYLVIGTGKKITLECSQTMGHDKMYWYQQDPGMELHLIHYSYGVNSTEKGDLSSESTVSRIRTEHFPLTLESARPSHTSQYLCASIPNSIAGAEAFFGQGTRLTVV.

This clone came up once. J is TRBJ2-7 and V is TRBV4-3, with 10 positions matching TRBD1. CDR1 is LGHNA, CDR2 YSLEER, per germline. This CDR3 comprises 15 residues. The junction had 6 bases not matched to a gene; V was cut back by 4 bases and J by 3 bases. The CDR3 DNA reads as TGCGCCAGCAGCCTGAGACAGGGGGCGGGCTACGAGCAGTACTTC. It yields the protein CASSLRQGAGYEQYF.

The chain couples TRBV7-2 to TRBJ1-1, with a weak D call TRBD1 (5 bases). The CDR3 is made up of 13 amino acids. Per the germline V gene, CDR1 is SGHTA and CDR2 is FQGNSA. The V end was cut by 5 bases, the J end by 0 bases, with 7 bases between. The CDR3 here is CASSRQMNTEAFF. CDR3 coding DNA: TGTGCCAGCAGCCGACAGATGAACACTGAAGCTTTCTTT.

Comment on this clone: Within the sample, other DNA sequences also encode this same CDR3. The rearrangement uses TRBV7-9 and TRBJ1-1; tentatively, D is TRBD1 (5 bases). Trimming shortened V by 3 bases and J by 8 bases, and 7 bases separated the two germline ends. The CDR3 spans 11 residues. Germline assignment: CDR1 SEHNR and CDR2 FQNEAQ (reference sequence). The CDR3 protein is CASSFQGEAFF. In nucleotides, the CDR3 is TGTGCCAGCAGCTTTCAGGGCGAAGCTTTCTTT.

This rearrangement joins TRBV7-8 to TRBJ1-1; perhaps TRBD1 as D (6 bases). V lost 4 bases and J lost 1, with 7 bases in between. The V gene's germline CDR1 is SGHVS and CDR2 FQNEAQ. The CDR3 is 13 amino acids. As DNA, the CDR3 is TGTGCCAGCAGCTGGGGGCGGAACACTGAAGCTTTCTTT. As protein: CASSWGRNTEAFF.

J is TRBJ2-1 and V is TRBV5-1; 9 bases fit TRBD1. Germline CDR1 is SGHRS and CDR2 is YFSETQ. V dropped 3 bases and J dropped 6; count of bases not matched to a gene: 4. The CDR3 loop spans 14 amino acids. For the CDR3, the DNA is TGCGCCAGCAGCTCCGGGACAGGGCCCAATGAGCAGTTCTTC. Translating gives CASSSGTGPNEQFF.

The rearrangement uses TRBV6-6 and TRBJ1-2; possible D gene TRBD1, 6 bases. Trimming removed 0 bases from V and 2 bases from J, with 13 bases in between. Germline V CDR1 and CDR2: MNHNY, SVGAGI (reference sequence). The CDR3 spans 16 residues. CDR3 in DNA: TGTGCCAGCAGTTACTCGAAGGACAGACCCAACTATGGCTACACCTTC. It is translated as CASSYSKDRPNYGYTF.

This CDR3 reads CASSIGGTMSYNEQFF. DNA for the CDR3: TGTGCCAGTAGTATAGGCGGGACGATGTCCTACAATGAGCAGTTCTTC. This chain links TRBV19 with TRBJ2-1; tentative D call: TRBD2 (6 bases). CDR1 is LNHDA, CDR2 SQIVND, per germline (reference sequence). V shed 1 base and J shed 1 base, with 11 bases lying between them. This CDR3 is 16 amino acids long. Complete variable domain (other parts from reference TRBV19 and TRBJ2-1): DGGITQSPKYLFRKEGQNVTLSCEQNLNHDAMYWYRQDPGQGLRLIYYSQIVNDFQKGDIAEGYSVSREKKESFPLTVTSAQKNPTAFYLCASSIGGTMSYNEQFFGPGTRLTVL.

As DNA, the CDR3 is TGTGCCAGCAGTCGACTAGCGGGCCTCACCGGGGAGCTGTTTTTT. This gives the protein CASSRLAGLTGELFF. This chain joins TRBV7-9 and TRBJ2-2; TRBD2 matches 10 bases. This CDR3 is built from 15 residues. Germline CDR1 SEHNR, CDR2 FQNEAQ (reference sequence). Losses at the gene ends were 6 bases for V and 4 bases for J; bases not matched to a gene: 5.

The chain links TRBV2 to TRBJ2-3, with TRBD1 matching 10 bases. The germline gives CDR1 SNHLY, CDR2 FYNNEI. CDR3 length: 15 amino acids. V dropped 6 bases and J dropped 2; count of bases not matched to a gene: 5. The CDR3 sequence is CASSLGQGFTDTQYF. Here the CDR3 DNA reads TGTGCCAGCAGCCTGGGACAGGGGTTCACAGATACGCAGTATTTT.

The genes are TRBV7-2 and TRBJ2-7, with D perhaps matching TRBD1 (6 bases). Trimming removed 3 bases from V and 7 bases from J, with 19 bases in between. CDR1 is SGHTA and CDR2 is FQGNSA in the germline V gene. This CDR3 is built from 15 residues. The CDR3 sequence is CASSLRMGAGEEQYF. The DNA of the CDR3 is TGTGCCAGCAGCTTGCGGATGGGGGCAGGAGAGGAGCAGTACTTC.

Notes on this clone: Other DNA sequences within the sample encode an identical CDR3. The rearrangement joins TRBV28 to TRBJ1-5; D perhaps matches TRBD1 (6 bases). This CDR3 region has 12 residues. V was shortened by 9 bases and J by 4 bases, with 10 bases between the two germline ends. The germline V gene has CDR1 MDHEN and CDR2 SYDVKM. The DNA for the CDR3 is TGTGCCAGTTACACAGGGAATCAGCCCCAGCATTTT. This gives the protein CASYTGNQPQHF.

This clone was recorded a few times. The chain joins TRBV5-6 to TRBJ2-5; possible D gene TRBD1, 8 bases. V was clipped by 3 bases and J by 5 bases, with 17 bases between them. Germline CDR1 is SGHDT and CDR2 is YYEEEE. CDR3 size: 15 residues. This chain's CDR3 is CASSYPTGEGETQYF. The DNA of the CDR3 is TGTGCCAGCAGCTACCCGACAGGGGAGGGCGAGACCCAGTACTTC. The variable domain in full, completed from reference TRBV5-6 and TRBJ2-5, reads DAGVTQSPTHLIKTRGQQVTLRCSPKSGHDTVSWYQQALGQGPQFIFQYYEEEERQRGNFPDRFSGHQFPNYSSELNVNALLLGDSALYLCASSYPTGEGETQYFGPGTRLLVL.

The chain joins TRBV19 to TRBJ1-5; D ambiguous. The ends were cut back, 4 bases at V and 6 bases at J, with 16 bases in the middle. The CDR3 is 15 residues long. Germline-derived CDR1 and CDR2 are LNHDA and SQIVND (reference sequence). CDR3 sequence reads: CASSNLEGFSQPQHF. DNA of the CDR3: TGTGCCAGTAGTAATTTAGAGGGATTTAGTCAGCCCCAGCATTTT. Combining the CDR3 with reference TRBV19 and TRBJ1-5 gives the whole variable domain DGGITQSPKYLFRKEGQNVTLSCEQNLNHDAMYWYRQDPGQGLRLIYYSQIVNDFQKGDIAEGYSVSREKKESFPLTVTSAQKNPTAFYLCASSNLEGFSQPQHFGDGTRLSIL.

The chain uses TRBV9 and TRBJ1-3; D not resolved. The CDR3 loop spans 15 amino acids. Looked up from germline, CDR1 is SGDLS and CDR2 is YYNGEE. Trimming removed 3 bases at V and 0 bases at J, with 10 bases between. CDR3 nucleotide sequence: TGTGCCAGCAGCGGCCCACTCACCTCTGGAAACACCATATATTTT. Translation gives CASSGPLTSGNTIYF.

This clone was counted between two and nine times. The chain combines TRBV7-2 with TRBJ1-5; the D gene is possibly TRBD1 (5 bases). The germline V gene encodes CDR1 SGHTA and CDR2 FQGNSA. The CDR3 consists of 15 residues. V was pared by 5 bases and J by 4 bases, with 15 bases between. CDR3 nucleotide sequence: TGTGCCAGCAGCCCCCGGGGGGGGAGAAATCAGCCCCAGCATTTT. The encoded protein is CASSPRGGRNQPQHF. The full variable domain, completed using reference TRBV7-2 and TRBJ1-5, is GAGVSQSPSNKVTEKGKDVELRCDPISGHTALYWYRQSLGQGLEFLIYFQGNSAPDKSGLPSDRFSAERTGGSVSTLTIQRTQQEDSAVYLCASSPRGGRNQPQHFGDGTRLSIL.